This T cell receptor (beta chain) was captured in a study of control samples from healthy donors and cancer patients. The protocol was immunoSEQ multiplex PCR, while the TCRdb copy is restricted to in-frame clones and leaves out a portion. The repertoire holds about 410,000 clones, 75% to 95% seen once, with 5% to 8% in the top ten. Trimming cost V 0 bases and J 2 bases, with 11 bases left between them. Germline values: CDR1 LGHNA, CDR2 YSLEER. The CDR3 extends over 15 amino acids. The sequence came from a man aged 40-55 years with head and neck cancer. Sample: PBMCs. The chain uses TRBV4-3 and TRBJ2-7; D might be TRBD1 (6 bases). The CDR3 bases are TGCGCCAGCAGCCAAGATTCACAGGGTACCTACGAGCAGTACTTC. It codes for CASSQDSQGTYEQYF.